This T cell receptor beta chain was captured in a study of lymphopenia after photon versus proton radiotherapy. The study, taken as a whole, reports: Oligoclonal CD8+ Temra expansion after nadir drove photon patients' diversity drop. Proton therapy kept repertoires fairly stable, unlike photons, which gained effector/memory cells.

Trimming took 2 bases from V and 7 from J; bases not matched to a gene: 19. This CDR3 comprises 19 residues. Germline CDR1 is MDHEN and CDR2 is SYDVKM. Some clones are missing from TCRdb's copy, which holds only in-frame ones; the method was immunoSEQ multiplex PCR. The data show 150,000 to 200,000 clones, about 85% seen once. In its sample, this clone was seen once. Its antigen is not identified. The input for sequencing was peripheral blood, taken from a patient treated with photon-based radiotherapy. The sequence derives from a man between 45 and 60 years old with gastric cancer. The chain joins TRBV28 to TRBJ2-3; 9 nucleotides line up with TRBD1. For the CDR3, the DNA is TGTGCCAGCAGTTTACCCCCGGGACAGGGCGCAAGGGTACTAAATACGCAGTATTTT. Translated: CASSLPPGQGARVLNTQYF.